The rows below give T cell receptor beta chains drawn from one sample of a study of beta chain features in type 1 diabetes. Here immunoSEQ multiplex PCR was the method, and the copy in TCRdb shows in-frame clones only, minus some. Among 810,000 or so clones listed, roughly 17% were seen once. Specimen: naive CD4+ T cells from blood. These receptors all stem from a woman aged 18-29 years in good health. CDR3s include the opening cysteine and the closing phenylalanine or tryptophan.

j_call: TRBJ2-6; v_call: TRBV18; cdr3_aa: CASSPLGLAGSGANVLTF
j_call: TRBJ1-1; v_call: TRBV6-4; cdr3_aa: CASSESGGSTEAFF
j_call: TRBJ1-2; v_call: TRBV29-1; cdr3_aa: CSTRGLGTGIDYGYTF
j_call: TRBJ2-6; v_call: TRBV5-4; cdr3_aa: CASRHTGSTSGANVLTF
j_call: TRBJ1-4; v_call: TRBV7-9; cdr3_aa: CASSPQGRREKLFF
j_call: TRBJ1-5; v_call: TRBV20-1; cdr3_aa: CSAKENQPQHF
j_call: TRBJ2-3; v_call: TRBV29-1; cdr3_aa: CSVDEAGGRDTQYF
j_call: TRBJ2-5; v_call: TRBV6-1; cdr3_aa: CAISELAGGFETQYF
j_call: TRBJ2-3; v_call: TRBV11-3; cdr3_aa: CASSFGEAKTQYF
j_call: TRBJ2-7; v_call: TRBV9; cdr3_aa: CASSVEHGSYEQYF
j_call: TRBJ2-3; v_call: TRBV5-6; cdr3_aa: CASSLLSQGGTDTQYF
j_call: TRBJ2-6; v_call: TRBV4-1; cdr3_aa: CASSLRTGPSGANVLTF
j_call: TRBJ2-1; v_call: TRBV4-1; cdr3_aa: CASSQVPVVDEQFF
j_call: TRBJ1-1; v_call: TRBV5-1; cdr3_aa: CASSKDSPADTEAFF
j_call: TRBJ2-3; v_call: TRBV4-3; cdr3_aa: CASSQAPRSDTQYF
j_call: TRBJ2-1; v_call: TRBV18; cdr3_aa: CASSPPLASYNEQFF
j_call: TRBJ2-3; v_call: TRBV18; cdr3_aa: CASSGTSGTDTQYF
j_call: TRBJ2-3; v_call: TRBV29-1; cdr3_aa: CSVETYRIADTQYF
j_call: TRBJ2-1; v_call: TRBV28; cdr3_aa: CASSSLEKRGPRNEQFF
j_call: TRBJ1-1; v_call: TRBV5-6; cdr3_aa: CASSSRLRPEAFF
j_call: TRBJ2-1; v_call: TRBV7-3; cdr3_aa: CASSGSGSSYNEQFF
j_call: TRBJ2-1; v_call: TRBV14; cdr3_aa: CASSRQGYEQFF
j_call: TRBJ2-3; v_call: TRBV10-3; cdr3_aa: CAISDPRIGDTQYF